This T cell receptor beta chain was retrieved from a study of blood T cell repertoires in COVID-19. About the study: The study drew acute and convalescent COVID-19 samples from the United States, Italy and Spain. PBMCs, B-cell-depleted T cells, or T cells were the source of the cDNA or gDNA that made up the material.

Authors' data handling: Amplification with reference gene primers provided the estimates of nucleated cell counts. Sequencing was performed with immunoSEQ multiplex PCR; in TCRdb, only in-frame clones are kept and a portion is missing. Clone size and V and J calls were adopted from that table, with D and trimming inferred from the DNA. This sample has 150,000 or so clones, with 85% to 90% found just once. Only a few counts were recorded for this clone. The CDR3 has 16 amino acids. Germline CDR1 MNHEY, CDR2 SVGEGT. V was shortened by 6 bases and J by 5 bases, with 19 bases between the two germline ends.

The source of this sequence is a man between 18 and 29 years old with acute or convalescent COVID-19. The sequencing input was peripheral blood. The chain uses TRBV6-2 or TRBV6-3 and TRBJ2-2; D gene ambiguous. The CDR3 loop is CASSPTNARRTGELFF. DNA for the CDR3: TGTGCCAGCAGCCCTACTAACGCGCGGAGAACCGGGGAGCTGTTTTTT.